This T cell receptor beta chain was documented in a study of cytomegalovirus exposure and HLA in healthy donors. Points from the study as a whole: It was around 160 TCR beta chains that were listed as cytomegalovirus-associated.

Produced via immunoSEQ multiplex PCR; TCRdb's table is partial and in-frame only. This sample carries 100,000 to 150,000 clones, roughly nine tenths of them seen once, and the ten largest clones take over 1%. Donors came from a validation cohort of approximately 110 subjects, distinct from the first 666-subject cohort. Details on this clone: Its antigen remains unknown.

The clonotype was recovered from a woman younger than 35 in good health and CMV-seronegative. Input material: PBMCs.

The CDR3 spells CASSLDRDYGYTF. In nucleotides, the CDR3 is TGTGCCAGCAGCCTTGACAGGGACTATGGCTACACCTTC. The chain recombines TRBV9 with TRBJ1-2, with 7 bases matching TRBD1. The germline V gene encodes CDR1 SGDLS and CDR2 YYNGEE. V shed 4 bases and J 3 bases; nucleotides not matched to a gene: 3. The CDR3 is 13 residues long.